The 12 T cell receptor beta chains below were found in one sample sequenced in a study of T cell repertoires in cytomegalovirus infection. TCRdb passed the reads through MiXCR, listing each CDR3 protein once. The sample records 250,000 or so distinct CDR3 sequences, over 15% being singletons. Specimen: CD8+ T cells from PBMCs. The receptors derive from a human donor in good health (CMV status not recorded). Some clones in this sample may be carry-over from other donors' samples.

This chain connects TRBV28 to TRBJ2-3, with TRBD1 identical over 10 bases. Germline V lookup: CDR1 MDHEN, CDR2 SYDVKM. This CDR3 has 16 residues. V dropped 4 bases and J dropped 6; count of bases not matched to a gene: 10. CDR3 DNA sequence: TGTGCCAGCAGTTCCCAGCCGGGACAGGGGACGGATACGCAGTATTTT. Translation: CASSSQPGQGTDTQYF.

This clonotype came up many times. In DNA, the CDR3 is TGTGCCAGCAGTTTATTCACGCCCGGGGAGGGGGCGCGTTATGGCTACACCTTC. Residues: CASSLFTPGEGARYGYTF. This chain uses TRBV28 with TRBJ1-2, with 7 bases lining up with TRBD1. CDR3 length: 18 amino acids. Germline values: CDR1 MDHEN, CDR2 SYDVKM. The V and J ends lost 1 base and 5 bases, in that order; junction bases with no gene match: 16.

This clonotype was observed a handful of times. The chain recombines TRBV20-1 with TRBJ1-1, with D unresolved. With 6 bases removed from V and 0 bases from J, the gap between germline ends came to 11 bases. The germline gives CDR1 DFQATT, CDR2 SNEGSKA (reference sequence). The length of the CDR3 is 13 residues. The DNA for the CDR3 is TGCAGTGCAAAAGGGTACATGAACACTGAAGCTTTCTTT. Amino acids: CSAKGYMNTEAFF.

This clonotype appeared many times. The chain uses TRBV6-2 or TRBV6-3 and TRBJ1-2; possibly TRBD1 for D (6 bases). The V end lost 0 bases, the J end lost 6 bases, and 14 bases lay between the germline ends. CDR1 and CDR2 from the germline V gene are MNHEY and SVGEGT. CDR3 length equals 15 residues. This chain's CDR3 is CASSYSQGGSDGYTF. The CDR3, as DNA: TGTGCCAGCAGTTACTCACAGGGAGGCAGTGATGGCTACACCTTC.

The chain carries TRBV11-2 and TRBJ2-1; TRBD1 is a possible D gene (5 bases). The CDR3 is 14 residues long. Trimming pared 5 bases from V and 4 bases from J, leaving 12 bases between. Germline V gene sequence: CDR1 SGHAT, CDR2 FQNNGV. For the CDR3, the DNA is TGTGCCAGCAGCCCAGACAGAAATTACAATGAGCAGTTCTTC. Translated: CASSPDRNYNEQFF. The variable domain in full, with the rest retrieved from reference TRBV11-2 and TRBJ2-1, is EAGVAQSPRYKIIEKRQSVAFWCNPISGHATLYWYQQILGQGPKLLIQFQNNGVVDDSQLPKDRFSAERLKGVDSTLKIQPAKLEDSAVYLCASSPDRNYNEQFFGPGTRLTVL.

J is TRBJ2-5 and V is TRBV7-6; TRBD2 matches at 8 bases. Germline V gene data show CDR1 as SGHVS and CDR2 as FNYEAQ. CDR3 length: 16 residues. V lost 6 bases and J lost 5; bases outside the gene matches: 14. The CDR3 loop reads CASRAGGGPGGETQYF. Written as DNA, the CDR3 is TGTGCCAGCAGGGCTGGCGGGGGGCCGGGAGGGGAGACCCAGTACTTC. Filled out from reference TRBV7-6 and TRBJ2-5, the complete variable domain reads GAGVSQSPRYKVTKRGQDVALRCDPISGHVSLYWYRQALGQGPEFLTYFNYEAQQDKSGLPNDRFSAERPEGSISTLTIQRTEQRDSAMYRCASRAGGGPGGETQYFGPGTRLLVL.

This clonotype came up a few times. This chain uses TRBV27 with TRBJ2-7; D uncertain. V was clipped by 5 bases and J by 5 bases, with 13 bases between them. Germline V gives CDR1 MNHEY, CDR2 SMNVEV (reference sequence). The CDR3 length is 13 residues. The CDR3 here is CASSLSTLDEQYF. CDR3 bases: TGTGCCAGCAGTCTTTCGACTCTGGACGAGCAGTACTTC.

This chain joins TRBV6-2 or TRBV6-3 and TRBJ1-5; TRBD1 might be the D (6 bases). The length of the CDR3 is 16 residues. Per the germline V gene, CDR1 is MNHEY and CDR2 is SVGEGT. V was clipped by 0 bases and J by 6 bases, with 15 bases between them. For the CDR3, the DNA is TGTGCCAGCAGTTACTCGATCGGCAGGGGCGGTCAGCCCCAGCATTTT. It yields the protein CASSYSIGRGGQPQHF.

V gene TRBV19 combines with J gene TRBJ2-7, with 7 bases aligning to TRBD1. The CDR3 covers 14 residues. The J segment lost 2 bases and the V segment lost 5 bases, leaving 6 bases of the junction unmatched. Germline assignment: CDR1 LNHDA and CDR2 SQIVND (reference sequence). CDR3 in amino acids: CASSHPGQTYEQYF. The CDR3 nucleotides read TGTGCCAGTAGTCACCCGGGACAGACCTACGAGCAGTACTTC. The full variable domain, with the rest looked up from reference TRBV19 and TRBJ2-7, is DGGITQSPKYLFRKEGQNVTLSCEQNLNHDAMYWYRQDPGQGLRLIYYSQIVNDFQKGDIAEGYSVSREKKESFPLTVTSAQKNPTAFYLCASSHPGQTYEQYFGPGTRLTVT.

This sequence joins TRBV24-1 and TRBJ2-1; 9 positions agree with TRBD1. The V gene end was trimmed by 4 bases and the J gene end by 5 bases; junction bases not matched to a gene: 5. Germline V lookup: CDR1 KGHDR, CDR2 SFDVKD. The CDR3 is 15 amino acids. CDR3 DNA: TGTGCCACCAGTGAGGACAGGGGTACTAACAATGAGCAGTTCTTC. As protein: CATSEDRGTNNEQFF.

This clonotype was seen repeatedly, ten times or more. The genes are TRBV12-3 or TRBV12-4 and TRBJ1-3; possibly TRBD1 for D (5 bases). V was cut by 3 bases and J by 11 bases, with 8 bases left in between. The CDR3 covers 11 residues. This chain's CDR3 is CASSLQGAIYF. Here the CDR3 DNA reads TGTGCCAGCAGTTTGCAGGGCGCCATATATTTT.

This clonotype was found many times. This rearrangement joins TRBV4-2 to TRBJ1-2; 10 bases match TRBD1. The germline V gene has CDR1 LGHNA and CDR2 YNFKEQ. This CDR3 spans 15 amino acids. With 0 bases clipped from V and 6 bases from J, the junction kept 4 bases outside the gene matches. The CDR3 DNA is TGTGCCAGCAGCCAAGAGACAGGGGGCGTAGATGGCTACACCTTC. Its translation: CASSQETGGVDGYTF.